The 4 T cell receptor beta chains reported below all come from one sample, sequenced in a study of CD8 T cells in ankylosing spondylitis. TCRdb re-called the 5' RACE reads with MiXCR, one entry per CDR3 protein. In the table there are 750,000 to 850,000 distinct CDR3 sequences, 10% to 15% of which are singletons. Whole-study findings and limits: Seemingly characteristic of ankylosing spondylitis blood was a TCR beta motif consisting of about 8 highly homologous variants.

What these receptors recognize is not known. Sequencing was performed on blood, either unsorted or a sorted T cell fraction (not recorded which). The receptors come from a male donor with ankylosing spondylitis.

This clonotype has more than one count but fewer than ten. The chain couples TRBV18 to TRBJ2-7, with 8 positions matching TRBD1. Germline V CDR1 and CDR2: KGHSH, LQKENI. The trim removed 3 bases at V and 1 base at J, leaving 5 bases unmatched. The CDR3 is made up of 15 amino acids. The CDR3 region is CASSPGTGPSYEQYF. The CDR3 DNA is TGTGCCAGCTCACCCGGGACAGGCCCTTCCTACGAGCAGTACTTC.

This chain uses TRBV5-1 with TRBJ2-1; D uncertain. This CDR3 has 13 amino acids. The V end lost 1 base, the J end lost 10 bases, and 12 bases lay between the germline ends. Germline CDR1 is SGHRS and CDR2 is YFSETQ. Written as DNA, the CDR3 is TGCGCCAGCAGCTTGCCCTCAGCCCCAGAGCAGTTCTTC. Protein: CASSLPSAPEQFF. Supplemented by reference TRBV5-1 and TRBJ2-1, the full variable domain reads KAGVTQTPRYLIKTRGQQVTLSCSPISGHRSVSWYQQTPGQGLQFLFEYFSETQRNKGNFPGRFSGRQFSNSRSEMNVSTLELGDSALYLCASSLPSAPEQFFGPGTRLTVL.

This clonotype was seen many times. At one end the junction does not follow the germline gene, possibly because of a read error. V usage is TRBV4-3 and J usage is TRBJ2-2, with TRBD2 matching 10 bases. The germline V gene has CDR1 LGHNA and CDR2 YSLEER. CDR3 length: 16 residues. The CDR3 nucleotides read TGTGCCAGCAGCCCCTTAGCGGGAGGGAACACCGGGGAGCTGTTTTTT. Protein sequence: CASSPLAGGNTGELFF.

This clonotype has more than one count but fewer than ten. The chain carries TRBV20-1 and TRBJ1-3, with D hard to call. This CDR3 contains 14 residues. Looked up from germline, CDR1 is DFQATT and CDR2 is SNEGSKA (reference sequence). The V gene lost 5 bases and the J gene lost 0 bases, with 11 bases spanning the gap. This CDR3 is CSAPTGYSGNTIYF. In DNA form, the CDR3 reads TGCAGTGCTCCTACGGGCTACTCTGGAAACACCATATATTTT.